This T cell receptor beta chain was recovered during a study of blood T cell repertoires in COVID-19. Study context: Acute-phase and convalescent COVID-19 samples originated in the United States, Italy and Spain. T cells, B-cell-depleted T cells, or PBMCs provided the cDNA or gDNA that served as material.

Data came from immunoSEQ multiplex PCR; TCRdb stores just in-frame clones and leaves some out. The sample holds 110,000 to 150,000 clones, 84% seen once. The CDR3 sequence is 15 residues long. The germline CDR1 and CDR2 sequences are SGHNT and YYREEE (reference sequence). V lost 4 bases to trimming and J lost 2 bases; unmatched junction nucleotides: 4. The J gene is TRBJ2-7, the V gene TRBV5-4, with 12 bases matching TRBD2. The sequence derives from a human donor in a cohort sampled during active COVID-19. Sequenced: peripheral blood. The CDR3 DNA reads as TGTGCCAGCAGCCCGGCTAGCGGGGGGGCCTACGAGCAGTACTTC. Translation: CASSPASGGAYEQYF.